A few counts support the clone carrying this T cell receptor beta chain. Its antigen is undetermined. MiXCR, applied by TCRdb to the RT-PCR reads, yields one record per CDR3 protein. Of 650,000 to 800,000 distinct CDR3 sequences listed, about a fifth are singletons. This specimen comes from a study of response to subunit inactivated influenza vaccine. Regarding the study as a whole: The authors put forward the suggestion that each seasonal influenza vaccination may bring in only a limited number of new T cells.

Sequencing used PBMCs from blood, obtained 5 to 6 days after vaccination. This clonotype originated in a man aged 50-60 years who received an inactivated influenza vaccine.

The CDR3 nucleotides read TGTGCCAGCAGTTCCGGGACAGGGGCTGCCTACGAGCAGTACTTC. It specifies CASSSGTGAAYEQYF. The chain employs TRBV12-3 or TRBV12-4 and TRBJ2-7, with 10 bases identical to TRBD1. The CDR3 runs 15 residues. V shed 4 bases, J shed 2 bases, and the junction held 5 bases outside the gene matches.